One sample yielded the 27 T cell receptor beta chains listed below, sequenced in a study of T cells in Graves' hyperthyroidism and ophthalmopathy (dated by TCRdb to about 2019). Library preparation was by multiplex PCR. The instrument was an Illumina HiSeq 2000. TCR beta CDR3 regions were amplified from RNA transcripts. The TCR CDR3 was subjected to a first round of RT-PCR using the HTBI primer set and the Qiagen OneStep RT-PCR kit. TCRdb took the public reads, trimmed them with fastp at Q25, ran MiXCR for clone calling and kept in-frame beta chains. Records with the same CDR3 protein are collapsed into one entry carrying the most frequent genes and DNA. The sample profile shows hundreds of thousands of distinct CDR3 sequences; approximately 13% of them were found once. Roughly 5.7% of the sample goes to the ten largest clones. Sequencing used blood. The receptor set was obtained from a woman aged 25-40 years with Graves' hyperthyroidism that later progressed to Graves' ophthalmopathy.

This clonotype was seen at least ten times. The V and J genes are TRBV7-9 and TRBJ1-6, with unresolved D. CDR1 and CDR2 (germline): SEHNR, FQNEAQ (reference sequence). The V end was cut by 3 bases, the J end by 6 bases, with 9 bases between. The CDR3 length is 14 residues. CDR3 amino acids: CASSFEDSNSPLHF. DNA for the CDR3: TGTGCCAGCAGCTTTGAAGATAGTAATTCACCCCTCCACTTT.

Ten or more counts support this clonotype. The chain recombines TRBV25-1 with TRBJ2-1; 7 bases fit TRBD1. The CDR3 consists of 16 residues. Per the germline V gene, CDR1 is MGHDK and CDR2 is SYGVNS. Trimming at V came to 1 base and at J to 3 bases, leaving 6 bases not matched to a gene. The CDR3 loop is CASSELGGADYNEQFF. Written as DNA, the CDR3 is TGTGCCAGCAGTGAATTAGGGGGCGCGGACTACAATGAGCAGTTCTTC. Using reference TRBV25-1 and TRBJ2-1 for the parts outside the CDR3, the full variable domain is EADIYQTPRYLVIGTGKKITLECSQTMGHDKMYWYQQDPGMELHLIHYSYGVNSTEKGDLSSESTVSRIRTEHFPLTLESARPSHTSQYLCASSELGGADYNEQFFGPGTRLTVL.

The J gene is TRBJ1-2, the V gene TRBV20-1; D ambiguous. The V gene's germline CDR1 is DFQATT and CDR2 SNEGSKA (reference sequence). This CDR3 contains 10 residues. The V and J ends lost 3 bases and 14 bases respectively, with 13 bases between them. The CDR3 DNA follows: TGCAGTGCTAGTAAGGCCCCGATGACCTTC. This encodes CSASKAPMTF.

This clonotype occurred a few times. In DNA form, the CDR3 reads TGTGCCGTCAGGGCGGGATACGAGCAGTACTTC. Protein sequence: CAVRAGYEQYF. This chain links TRBV6-2 or TRBV6-3 with TRBJ2-7, with D possibly matching TRBD2 (6 bases). Germline CDR1 reads MNHEY; CDR2 reads SVGEGT. The CDR3 runs 11 residues. The V end was cut by 11 bases, the J end by 4 bases, with 12 bases between.

This clonotype came up a few times. The rearrangement links TRBV7-2 to TRBJ2-1; 9 positions agree with TRBD2. Trimming at V came to 4 bases and at J to 0 bases, leaving 19 bases not matched to a gene. This CDR3 region has 21 residues. CDR1 is SGHTA and CDR2 is FQGNSA in the germline V gene. In DNA form, the CDR3 reads TGTGCCAGCAGCTCTGCCCCCGGGACTAGCAGATTTAGGGGCTCCTACAATGAGCAGTTCTTC. Translating it yields CASSSAPGTSRFRGSYNEQFF. Full variable domain (missing parts from reference TRBV7-2 and TRBJ2-1): GAGVSQSPSNKVTEKGKDVELRCDPISGHTALYWYRQSLGQGLEFLIYFQGNSAPDKSGLPSDRFSAERTGGSVSTLTIQRTQQEDSAVYLCASSSAPGTSRFRGSYNEQFFGPGTRLTVL.

The chain couples TRBV5-8 to TRBJ2-6; 7 nucleotides match TRBD2. Germline values: CDR1 SGHTS, CDR2 YDEGEE. CDR3 length: 15 residues. After removal of 4 bases from V and 3 bases from J, the junction contained 4 bases not matched to a gene. CDR3 nucleotide sequence: TGTGCCAGCAGCCCCCGGGGGGTTGGGGCCAACGTCCTGACTTTC. It is translated as CASSPRGVGANVLTF.

Ten or more counts support this clonotype. The V gene is TRBV5-6, the J gene TRBJ2-7, with D unclear. This CDR3 has 14 residues. V lost 1 base and J 6 bases, leaving 14 bases between the germline ends. The germline gives CDR1 SGHDT, CDR2 YYEEEE. CDR3 bases: TGTGCCAGCAGCTTGTCCAGCCCAGGTATCGAGCAGTACTTC. Translated, it gives CASSLSSPGIEQYF.

There are many counts of this clonotype. The chain employs TRBV12-3 or TRBV12-4 and TRBJ2-5, with TRBD1 matching 9 bases. The CDR3 length is 14 residues. With 6 bases clipped from V and 5 bases from J, the junction kept 7 bases outside the gene matches. CDR3 sequence (DNA): TGTGCCAGCAGCCCCACCGGGACAGGGGAGACCCAGTACTTC. It specifies CASSPTGTGETQYF.

CDR3 coding DNA: TGTGCCAGCAGCCCCGGGGGTAGCGGCTTCCTTGAGCAGTTCTTC. This translates into CASSPGGSGFLEQFF. This sequence joins TRBV5-4 and TRBJ2-1, with a possible D match to TRBD2 (6 bases). This CDR3 contains 15 residues. Looked up from germline, CDR1 is SGHNT and CDR2 is YYREEE (reference sequence). V shed 4 bases and J shed 9 bases, with 20 bases lying between them.

This clonotype was seen ten or more times. This chain links TRBV7-2 with TRBJ2-7, with D unresolved. Germline V lookup: CDR1 SGHTA, CDR2 FQGNSA. The CDR3 consists of 15 residues. The ends were cut back, 5 bases at V and 0 bases at J, with 14 bases in the middle. CDR3 region: CASSPAKVTSYEQYF. The CDR3 coding sequence is TGTGCCAGCAGCCCGGCCAAGGTCACCTCCTACGAGCAGTACTTC.

The V call is TRBV14, the J call TRBJ1-4; D is unclear. Germline V gene lookup returns CDR1 SGHDN and CDR2 FVKESK. V lost 4 bases and J lost 8, with 8 bases in between. There are 12 residues in the CDR3. Here the CDR3 DNA reads TGTGCCAGCAGCCCCTACCCCGAAAAACTGTTTTTT. It encodes CASSPYPEKLFF.

V is TRBV15 and J is TRBJ2-2, with D possibly being TRBD1 or TRBD2 (5 bases each). Germline V gene lookup returns CDR1 LNHNV and CDR2 YYDKDF (reference sequence). The CDR3 is 11 residues long. Deletions cut 6 bases from V and 6 bases from J, with 5 bases between. CDR3 nucleotides: TGTGCCACCAGGGGGGCCGGGGAGCTGTTTTTT. Translated: CATRGAGELFF.

This clonotype has ten or more counts. J is TRBJ1-3 and V is TRBV7-9, with TRBD1 identical over 7 bases. There are 15 residues in the CDR3. Germline loops: CDR1 SEHNR, CDR2 FQNEAQ (reference sequence). V lost 6 bases to trimming and J lost 1 base; unmatched junction nucleotides: 6. CDR3 in DNA: TGTGCCAGCAGTCGGGACAGTTTATCTGGAAACACCATATATTTT. Residues: CASSRDSLSGNTIYF.

This clonotype was counted ten times or more. The chain joins TRBV11-2 to TRBJ2-5; 10 bases agree with TRBD2. The CDR3 consists of 15 residues. CDR1 is SGHAT, CDR2 FQNNGV, per germline. Trimming cost V 6 bases and J 1 base; bases outside gene matches: 5. Here the CDR3 DNA reads TGTGCCAGCAGTATACTAGCGGGACCCCAAGAGACCCAGTACTTC. It specifies CASSILAGPQETQYF.

The chain combines TRBV6-1 with TRBJ2-4, with 9 bases matching TRBD1. V lost 3 bases, J lost 8 bases, and 8 bases stayed unmatched. Germline V lookup: CDR1 MNHNS, CDR2 SASEGT. The CDR3 loop spans 15 amino acids. The CDR3 here is CASSDGTGKGHIQYF. DNA of the CDR3: TGTGCCAGCAGTGACGGGACAGGGAAGGGTCACATTCAGTACTTC.

The sample holds a few counts of this clonotype. The chain has TRBV30 and TRBJ2-7; D possibly corresponds to TRBD2 (5 bases). Between the trimmed V and J ends, which lost 3 bases and 2 bases, there was a span of 11 bases. Germline CDR1 is GTSNPN and CDR2 is SVGIG (reference sequence). This CDR3 is built from 13 residues. Written as DNA, the CDR3 is TGTGCCTGGAGAACTGGACTGACCTACGAGCAGTACTTC. Translated: CAWRTGLTYEQYF.

This clonotype was observed at least ten times. V and J are TRBV5-1 and TRBJ2-2, with D uncertain. Germline CDR1 is SGHRS and CDR2 is YFSETQ. There are 15 residues in the CDR3. Trimming stripped 3 bases from V and 0 bases from J, with 9 bases between. The CDR3 protein is CASSSRAANTGELFF. The DNA for the CDR3 is TGCGCCAGCAGCTCACGGGCAGCGAACACCGGGGAGCTGTTTTTT.

The table lists this clonotype with a few counts. Being one base from a much bigger clone, this may be a read error. V gene TRBV19 combines with J gene TRBJ2-1; 10 bases fit TRBD1. This CDR3 has 17 residues. Trimming took 7 bases from V and 5 from J; bases not matched to a gene: 14. CDR1 and CDR2 (germline): LNHDA, SQIVND (reference sequence). CDR3 region: CASTPLPGQGSNNEQFF. The CDR3 coding sequence is TGTGCCAGTACCCCCCTCCCGGGACAGGGGTCCAACAATGAGCAGTTCTTC.

This clonotype was detected ten times or more. The chain uses TRBV14 and TRBJ2-5; 9 nucleotides line up with TRBD1. J lost 3 bases, V lost 0 bases, and 2 bases had no gene match. Germline V CDR1 and CDR2: SGHDN, FVKESK. The CDR3 runs to 15 residues. The CDR3 DNA follows: TGTGCCAGCAGCCAAGAGTGGACAGGGGAAGAGACCCAGTACTTC. It encodes CASSQEWTGEETQYF.

The J gene is TRBJ1-4, the V gene TRBV9; possible D gene TRBD1, 6 bases. This CDR3 region has 14 residues. Germline CDR1 SGDLS, CDR2 YYNGEE. V was pared by 1 base and J by 4 bases, with 8 bases between. The DNA of the CDR3 is TGTGCCAGCAGCGTAACAGGGCTTAATGAAAAACTGTTTTTT. It encodes CASSVTGLNEKLFF.

This clonotype was seen at least ten times. This chain joins TRBV20-1 and TRBJ2-1; possibly TRBD2 for D (6 bases). Germline loops: CDR1 DFQATT, CDR2 SNEGSKA (reference sequence). The germline V and J ends were trimmed by 6 bases and 4 bases, with 16 bases remaining between them. The CDR3 sequence is 14 residues long. CDR3 residues: CSAEPSAPYNEQFF. The DNA for the CDR3 is TGCAGTGCGGAACCTAGCGCCCCTTACAATGAGCAGTTCTTC.

This clonotype was recorded at least ten times. The gene calls are TRBV19 and TRBJ1-4; a weak D match, TRBD1 (6 bases). V was pared by 6 bases and J by 3 bases, with 11 bases between. Germline CDR1 is LNHDA and CDR2 is SQIVND (reference sequence). The CDR3 loop spans 14 amino acids. In nucleotides, the CDR3 is TGTGCCAGTAGAAGAGCAGGGGCTAATGAAAAACTGTTTTTT. Amino acids: CASRRAGANEKLFF.

Ten or more counts support this clonotype. The rearrangement uses TRBV5-1 and TRBJ2-7; TRBD2 matches at 7 bases. After removal of 2 bases from V and 3 bases from J, the junction contained 14 bases not matched to a gene. CDR1 SGHRS and CDR2 YFSETQ come from the germline V gene. The CDR3 consists of 17 residues. Here the CDR3 reads CASSLNQGGTGLYEQYF. Here the CDR3 DNA reads TGCGCCAGCAGCTTAAACCAGGGAGGGACTGGACTCTACGAGCAGTACTTC.

The V call is TRBV4-3, the J call TRBJ2-7; D remains ambiguous. V was clipped by 0 bases and J by 0 bases, with 9 bases between them. This CDR3 comprises 15 residues. Germline loops: CDR1 LGHNA, CDR2 YSLEER. Here the CDR3 DNA reads TGCGCCAGCAGCCAAGAACCACAGAGCTCCTACGAGCAGTACTTC. Its translation is CASSQEPQSSYEQYF.

Many counts were recorded for this clonotype. The chain carries TRBV19 and TRBJ2-3; D possibly corresponds to TRBD2 (5 bases). Deletions cut 5 bases from V and 7 bases from J, with 19 bases between. CDR3 size: 15 residues. Germline V gives CDR1 LNHDA, CDR2 SQIVND (reference sequence). The CDR3 nucleotides read TGTGCCAGTAGTCCCTCCAGGACTGAACCTTATACGCAGTATTTT. Protein product: CASSPSRTEPYTQYF.

This clonotype has a count of ten or more. This chain connects TRBV27 to TRBJ1-5; D remains unclear. The CDR3 is 13 amino acids. V was cut by 3 bases and J by 2 bases, with 5 bases left in between. Looked up from germline, CDR1 is MNHEY and CDR2 is SMNVEV (reference sequence). This CDR3 reads CASSFGGNQPQHF. DNA for the CDR3: TGTGCCAGCAGTTTTGGTGGCAATCAGCCCCAGCATTTT.

The V and J genes are TRBV7-8 and TRBJ2-3; D possibly corresponds to TRBD2 (6 bases). The CDR3 runs to 17 residues. Trimming took 3 bases from V and 2 from J, leaving 18 bases between them. Germline values: CDR1 SGHVS, CDR2 FQNEAQ. DNA of the CDR3: TGTGCCAGCAGCTTCCCCTCAAGCGGGCAAAACACAGATACGCAGTATTTT. It yields the protein CASSFPSSGQNTDTQYF.